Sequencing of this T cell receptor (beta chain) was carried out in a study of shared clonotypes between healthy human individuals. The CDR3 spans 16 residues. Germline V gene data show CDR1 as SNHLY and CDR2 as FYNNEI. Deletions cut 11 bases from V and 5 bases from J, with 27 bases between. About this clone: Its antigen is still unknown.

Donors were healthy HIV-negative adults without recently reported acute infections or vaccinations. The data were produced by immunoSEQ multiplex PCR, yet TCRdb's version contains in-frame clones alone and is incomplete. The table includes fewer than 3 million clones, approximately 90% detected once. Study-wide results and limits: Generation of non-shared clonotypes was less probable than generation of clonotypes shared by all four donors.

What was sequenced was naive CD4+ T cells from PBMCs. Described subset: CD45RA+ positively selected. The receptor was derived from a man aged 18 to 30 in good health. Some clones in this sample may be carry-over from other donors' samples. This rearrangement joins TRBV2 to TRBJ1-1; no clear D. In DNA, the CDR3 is TGTGCCTGCGCAATTCGGAAACGGGTCGCCGGTACTGAAGCTTTCTTT. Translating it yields CACAIRKRVAGTEAFF. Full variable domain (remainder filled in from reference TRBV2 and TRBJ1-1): EPEVTQTPSHQVTQMGQEVILRCVPISNHLYFYWYRQILGQKVEFLVSFYNNEISEKSEIFDDQFSVERPDGSNFTLKIRSTKLEDSAMYFCACAIRKRVAGTEAFFGQGTRLTVV.